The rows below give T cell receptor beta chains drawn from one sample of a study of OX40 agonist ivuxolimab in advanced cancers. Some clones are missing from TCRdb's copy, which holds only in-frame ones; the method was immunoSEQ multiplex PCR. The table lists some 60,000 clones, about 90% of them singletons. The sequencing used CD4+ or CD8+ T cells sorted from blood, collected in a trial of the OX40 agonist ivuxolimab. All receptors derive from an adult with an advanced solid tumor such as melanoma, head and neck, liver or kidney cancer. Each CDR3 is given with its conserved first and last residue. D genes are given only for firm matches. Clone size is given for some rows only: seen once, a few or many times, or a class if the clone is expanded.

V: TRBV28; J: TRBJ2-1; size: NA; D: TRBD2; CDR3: CASSPELASEQFF; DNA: TGTGCCAGCAGTCCAGAACTAGCGTCAGAGCAGTTCTTC
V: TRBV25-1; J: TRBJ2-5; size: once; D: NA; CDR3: CASSEWSYQETQYF; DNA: TGTGCCAGCAGTGAATGGTCGTACCAAGAGACCCAGTACTTC
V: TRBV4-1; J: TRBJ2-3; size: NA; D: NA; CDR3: CASSQGPKEADTQYF; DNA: TGCGCCAGCAGCCAAGGGCCTAAGGAGGCAGATACGCAGTATTTT
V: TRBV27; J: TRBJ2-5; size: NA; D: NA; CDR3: CASSSLSSAQETQYF; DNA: TGTGCCAGCAGTTCTCTCTCTAGCGCTCAAGAGACCCAGTACTTC
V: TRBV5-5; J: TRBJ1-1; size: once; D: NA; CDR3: CASTQGGLEAFF; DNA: TGTGCCAGCACCCAAGGGGGGCTTGAAGCTTTCTTT
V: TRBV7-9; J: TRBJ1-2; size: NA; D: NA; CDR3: CASSLEEGGTRYTF; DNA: TGTGCCAGCAGCTTAGAGGAGGGCGGAACCCGCTACACCTTC
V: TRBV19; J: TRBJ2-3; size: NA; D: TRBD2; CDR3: CASSIGLAGTDTQYF; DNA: TGTGCCAGTAGTATAGGACTAGCGGGAACAGATACGCAGTATTTT
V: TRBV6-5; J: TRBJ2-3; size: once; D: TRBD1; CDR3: CASSYQGADTQYF; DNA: TGTGCCAGCAGTTATCAGGGGGCAGATACGCAGTATTTT
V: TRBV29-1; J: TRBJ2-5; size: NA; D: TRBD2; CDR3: CSVEDWLAGGPGLQETQYF; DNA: TGCAGCGTTGAAGATTGGCTAGCGGGAGGGCCTGGCCTCCAAGAGACCCAGTACTTC
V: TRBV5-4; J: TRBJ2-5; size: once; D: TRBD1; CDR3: CASSLVGTGVETQYF; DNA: TGTGCCAGCAGCTTGGTGGGGACAGGGGTTGAGACCCAGTACTTC
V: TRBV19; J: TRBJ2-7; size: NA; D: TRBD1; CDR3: CASSIYRGDEQYF; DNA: TGTGCCAGTAGTATATACAGGGGGGACGAGCAGTACTTC
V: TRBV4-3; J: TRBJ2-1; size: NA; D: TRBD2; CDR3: CASSQDLPGLAGVVNEQFF; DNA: TGCGCCAGCAGCCAAGATCTTCCGGGACTAGCGGGAGTTGTCAATGAGCAGTTCTTC
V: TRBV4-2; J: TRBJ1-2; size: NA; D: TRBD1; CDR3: CASSHSGGCTF; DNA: TGTGCCAGCAGCCACTCAGGGGGCTGCACCTTC
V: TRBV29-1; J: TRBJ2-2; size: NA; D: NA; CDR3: CSAPDFAGELFF; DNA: TGCAGCGCGCCGGACTTTGCCGGGGAGCTGTTTTTT
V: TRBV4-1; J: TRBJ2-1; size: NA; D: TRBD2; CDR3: CASSQDSLAGEKFF; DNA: TGCGCCAGCAGCCAAGACAGTCTAGCGGGAGAAAAGTTCTTC
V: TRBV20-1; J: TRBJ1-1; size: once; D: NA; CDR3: CSARVGEAFF; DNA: TGCAGTGCTAGAGTAGGAGAAGCTTTCTTT
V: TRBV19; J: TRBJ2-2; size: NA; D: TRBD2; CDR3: CASSRAGERTGELFF; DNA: TGTGCCAGTAGTAGGGCGGGAGAACGGACCGGGGAGCTGTTTTTT
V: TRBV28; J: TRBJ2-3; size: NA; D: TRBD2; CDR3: CASSLPLAGGTDTQYF; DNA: TGTGCCAGCAGTTTACCTCTAGCGGGGGGCACAGATACGCAGTATTTT
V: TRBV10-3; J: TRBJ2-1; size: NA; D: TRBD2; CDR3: CAISESNSGRANEQFF; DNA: TGTGCCATCAGTGAGTCGAATAGCGGGAGGGCCAATGAGCAGTTCTTC
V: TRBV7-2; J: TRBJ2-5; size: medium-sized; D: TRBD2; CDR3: CASSLWGGETQYF; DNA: TGTGCCAGCAGTCTTTGGGGGGGTGAGACCCAGTACTTC
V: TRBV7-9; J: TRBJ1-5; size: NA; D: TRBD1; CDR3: CASSLDRGPQPQHF; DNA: TGTGCCAGCAGCTTAGACAGGGGGCCCCAGCCCCAGCATTTT
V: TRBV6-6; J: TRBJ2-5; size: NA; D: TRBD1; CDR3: CASSYTAGTGVVTQYF; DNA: TGTGCCAGCAGTTACACCGCAGGGACAGGAGTTGTGACCCAGTACTTC
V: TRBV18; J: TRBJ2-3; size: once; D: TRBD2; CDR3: CASSPTGTPGLAGANTQYF; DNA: TGTGCCAGCTCACCCACCGGGACTCCGGGACTAGCGGGAGCGAATACGCAGTATTTT
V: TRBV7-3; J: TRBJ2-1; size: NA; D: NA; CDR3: CASSLSFGYNEQFF; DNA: TGTGCCAGCAGCTTGTCTTTCGGGTACAATGAGCAGTTCTTC
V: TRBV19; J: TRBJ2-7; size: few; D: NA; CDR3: CASSPAHGTSSYEQYF; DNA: TGTGCCAGTAGTCCGGCCCACGGGACTTCATCCTACGAGCAGTACTTC
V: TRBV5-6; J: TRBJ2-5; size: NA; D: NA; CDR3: CASSFGETQYF; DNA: TGTGCCAGCAGCTTCGGAGAGACCCAGTACTTC
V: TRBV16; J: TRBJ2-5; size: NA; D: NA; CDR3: CASSQSGTQETQYF; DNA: TGTGCCAGCAGCCAATCGGGGACTCAAGAGACCCAGTACTTC
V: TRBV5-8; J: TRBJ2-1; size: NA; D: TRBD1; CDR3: CASSFRQGAWNEQFF; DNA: TGTGCCAGCAGCTTTCGGCAGGGGGCATGGAATGAGCAGTTCTTC
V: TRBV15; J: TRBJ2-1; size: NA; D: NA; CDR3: CATSGDRDYNEQFF; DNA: TGTGCCACCAGCGGAGACCGGGACTACAATGAGCAGTTCTTC
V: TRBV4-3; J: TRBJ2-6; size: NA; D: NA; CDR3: CASSQDRGSGANVLTF; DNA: TGCGCCAGCAGCCAAGATCGGGGATCTGGGGCCAACGTCCTGACTTTC
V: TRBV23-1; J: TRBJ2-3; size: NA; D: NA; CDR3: CASSPPSKDTQYF; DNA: TGCGCCAGCAGTCCCCCCTCGAAAGATACGCAGTATTTT
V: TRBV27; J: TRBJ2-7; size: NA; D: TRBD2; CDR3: CASSFSEPLAGAYEQYF; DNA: TGTGCCAGCAGTTTCTCAGAGCCTCTAGCGGGGGCGTACGAGCAGTACTTC
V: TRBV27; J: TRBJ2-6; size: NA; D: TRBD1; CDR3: CASSYGQGGANVLTF; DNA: TGTGCCAGCAGTTACGGACAGGGAGGGGCCAACGTCCTGACTTTC
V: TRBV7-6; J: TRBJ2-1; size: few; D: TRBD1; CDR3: CASSPGQISYNEQFF; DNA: TGTGCCAGCAGCCCGGGACAGATCTCCTACAATGAGCAGTTCTTC
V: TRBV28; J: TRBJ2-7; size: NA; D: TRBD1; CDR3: CASRLGTAYSYEQYF; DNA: TGTGCCAGCAGACTCGGGACAGCCTACTCCTACGAGCAGTACTTC
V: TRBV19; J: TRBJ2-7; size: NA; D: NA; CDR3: CASSIGQGAGYEQYF; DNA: TGTGCCAGTAGTATCGGACAAGGGGCTGGCTACGAGCAGTACTTC
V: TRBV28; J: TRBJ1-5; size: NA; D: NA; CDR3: CASSHGTDNQPQHF; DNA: TGTGCCAGCAGTCACGGGACGGACAATCAGCCCCAGCATTTT
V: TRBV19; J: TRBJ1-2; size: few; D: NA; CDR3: CASTESFNYGYTF; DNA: TGTGCCAGCACAGAGTCCTTTAACTATGGCTACACCTTC
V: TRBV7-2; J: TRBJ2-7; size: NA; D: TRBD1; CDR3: CASSFPPNNGTELYEQYF; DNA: TGTGCCAGCAGCTTTCCCCCAAACAACGGGACAGAGCTCTACGAGCAGTACTTC
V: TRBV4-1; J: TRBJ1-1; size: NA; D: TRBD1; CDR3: CASSQDQGATEAFF; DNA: TGCGCCAGCAGCCAAGATCAGGGGGCCACTGAAGCTTTCTTT
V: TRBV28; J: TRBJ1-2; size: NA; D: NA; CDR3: CASRLIRSSLSSGYTF; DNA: TGTGCCAGCAGATTAATTAGGAGCTCTCTCTCATCGGGCTACACCTTC
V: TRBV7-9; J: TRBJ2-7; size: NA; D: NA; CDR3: CASSLGQGSSYEQYF; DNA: TGTGCCAGCAGCTTGGGGCAGGGGAGCTCCTACGAGCAGTACTTC
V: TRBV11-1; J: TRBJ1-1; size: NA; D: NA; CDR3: CASSQPPDGEAFF; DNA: TGTGCCAGCAGCCAACCTCCGGACGGAGAAGCTTTCTTT
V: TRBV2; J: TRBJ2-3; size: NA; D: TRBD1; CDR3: CASSDGDRGPDTQYF; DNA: TGTGCCAGCAGTGATGGGGACAGGGGGCCAGATACGCAGTATTTT
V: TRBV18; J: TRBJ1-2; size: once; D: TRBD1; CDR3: CASSPFLSPGQGAEGYTF; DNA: TGTGCCAGCTCACCGTTTTTAAGTCCGGGACAGGGGGCGGAAGGCTACACCTTC